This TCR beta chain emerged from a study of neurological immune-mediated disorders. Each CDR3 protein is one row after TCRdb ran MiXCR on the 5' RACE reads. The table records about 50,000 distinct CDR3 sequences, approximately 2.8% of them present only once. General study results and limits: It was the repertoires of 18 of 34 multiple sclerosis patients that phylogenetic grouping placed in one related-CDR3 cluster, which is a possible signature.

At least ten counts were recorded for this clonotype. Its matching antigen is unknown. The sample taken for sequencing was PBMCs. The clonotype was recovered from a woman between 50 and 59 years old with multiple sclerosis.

In nucleotides, the CDR3 is TGTGCCAGCAGCCAGGGACTGCTCCCAGAGACCCAGTACTTC. This sequence encodes CASSQGLLPETQYF. This chain links TRBV2 with TRBJ2-5, with D possibly being TRBD2 (6 bases). CDR1 SNHLY and CDR2 FYNNEI come from the germline V gene. The CDR3 runs 14 residues. Between the trimmed V and J ends, which lost 6 bases and 4 bases, there was a span of 15 bases.